This T cell receptor (beta chain) stems from a study of T-cell reconstitution after alpha-beta-depleted transplantation in children. The CDR3 covers 15 residues. Trimming took off 3 bases at V and 2 bases at J, with 15 bases between the two ends. The germline V gene encodes CDR1 SGHRS and CDR2 YFSETQ. This clonotype came up many times. Antigen unknown. A TCRbeta library incorporating unique molecular identifiers was prepared. TCRdb reprocessed the PCR reads via MiXCR and lists one record per CDR3 protein. The profile shows under 300,000 distinct CDR3 sequences, more than 9% of them singletons. Study observations and caveats: Reports say that about two months after transplant, the alpha-beta T cells came out of several hundred graft clones that had expanded. Once a year had passed after transplant, T-cell counts and diversity came mostly from newly produced T cells. Several patients had high TCRbeta diversity at day 60; it came from surviving recipient T cells and thymic progenitors.

This clonotype originated in a male patient aged 2 to 10 who had a stem cell transplant for chronic granulomatous disease, so the T cells may come from the graft donor. The source material was peripheral blood, sampled 180 days after TCRalphabeta/CD19-depleted stem cell transplant. The V call is TRBV5-1, the J call TRBJ2-7; weak D call: TRBD2 (7 bases). CDR3 amino acids: CASSSGGGQTYEQYF. The CDR3 DNA follows: TGCGCCAGCAGCTCTGGGGGGGGGCAGACCTACGAGCAGTACTTC.